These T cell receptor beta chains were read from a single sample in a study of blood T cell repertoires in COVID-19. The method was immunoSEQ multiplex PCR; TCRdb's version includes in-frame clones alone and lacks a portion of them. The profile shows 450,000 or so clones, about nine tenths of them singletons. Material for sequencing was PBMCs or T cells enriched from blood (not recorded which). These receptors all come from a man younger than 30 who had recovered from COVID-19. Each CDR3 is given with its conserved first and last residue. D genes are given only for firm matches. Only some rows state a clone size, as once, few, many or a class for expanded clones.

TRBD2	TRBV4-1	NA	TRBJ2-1	CASSQETSGSGSGFF	TGCGCCAGCAGCCAAGAGACTAGCGGGAGCGGATCTGGGTTCTTC
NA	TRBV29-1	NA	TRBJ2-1	CSVGAGGYNEQFF	TGCAGCGTTGGGGCCGGGGGCTACAATGAGCAGTTCTTC
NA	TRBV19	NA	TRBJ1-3	CASSIVGDLTRNTIYF	TGTGCCAGTAGTATAGTAGGAGACCTCACTCGAAACACCATATATTTT
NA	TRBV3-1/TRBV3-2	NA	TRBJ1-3	CASSQVGVRGNTIYF	TGTGCCAGCAGCCAAGTCGGGGTAAGGGGAAACACCATATATTTT
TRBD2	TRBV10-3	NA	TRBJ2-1	CAISELSSGRYNEQFF	TGTGCCATCAGTGAGCTGTCTAGCGGGAGGTACAATGAGCAGTTCTTC
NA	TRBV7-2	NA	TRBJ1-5	CASSPPNQPQHF	TGTGCCAGCAGCCCTCCCAATCAGCCCCAGCATTTT
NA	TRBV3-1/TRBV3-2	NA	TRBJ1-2	CASSQDTGGYGYTF	TGTGCCAGCAGCCAAGATACAGGCGGCTATGGCTACACCTTC
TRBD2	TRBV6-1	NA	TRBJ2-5	CASSEASGTIETQYF	TGTGCCAGCAGTGAGGCTAGCGGCACGATAGAGACCCAGTACTTC
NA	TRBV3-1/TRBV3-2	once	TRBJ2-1	CASSQEGVRRSSYNEQFF	TGTGCCAGCAGCCAAGAGGGAGTTCGGCGCAGCTCCTACAATGAGCAGTTCTTC
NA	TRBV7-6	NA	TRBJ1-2	CASSLDRGGYGYTF	TGTGCCAGCAGCTTAGACCGTGGAGGCTATGGCTACACCTTC
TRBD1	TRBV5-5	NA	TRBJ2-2	CASRDPGQGTPGELFF	TGTGCCAGCAGAGACCCAGGACAGGGCACACCCGGGGAGCTGTTTTTT
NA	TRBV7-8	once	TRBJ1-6	CASSLDISSYNSPLHF	TGTGCCAGCAGCCTCGACATAAGCTCCTATAATTCACCCCTCCACTTT
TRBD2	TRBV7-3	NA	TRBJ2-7	CASSHLAGGPYEQYF	TGTGCCAGCAGCCATCTCGCGGGGGGCCCGTACGAGCAGTACTTC
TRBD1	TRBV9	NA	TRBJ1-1	CASSVGSGQGLGNTEAFF	TGTGCCAGCAGCGTAGGGTCGGGACAGGGACTCGGGAACACTGAAGCTTTCTTT
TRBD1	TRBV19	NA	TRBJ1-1	CASSTTDRRNTEAFF	TGTGCCAGTAGTACGACGGACAGGAGGAACACTGAAGCTTTCTTT
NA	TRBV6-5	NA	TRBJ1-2	CASSYRGTDGYTF	TGTGCCAGCAGTTACCGGGGAACTGATGGCTACACCTTC
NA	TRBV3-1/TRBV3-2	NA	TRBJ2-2	CASSQDLTHTGELFF	TGTGCCAGCAGCCAAGACCTAACCCACACCGGGGAGCTGTTTTTT
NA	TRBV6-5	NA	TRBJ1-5	CASSPAINQPQHF	TGTGCCAGCAGTCCAGCGATTAATCAGCCCCAGCATTTT
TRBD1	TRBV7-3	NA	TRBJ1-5	CASSFNGTGRTNDSNQPQHF	TGTGCCAGCAGCTTTAACGGGACAGGGAGAACAAACGATAGCAATCAGCCCCAGCATTTT
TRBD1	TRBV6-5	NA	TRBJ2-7	CASRMTGSSYEQYF	TGTGCCAGCAGAATGACAGGGAGCTCCTACGAGCAGTACTTC
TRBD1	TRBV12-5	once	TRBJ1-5	CASGLVLGQGGNQPQHF	TGTGCTAGTGGTTTGGTATTGGGGCAGGGGGGCAATCAGCCCCAGCATTTT
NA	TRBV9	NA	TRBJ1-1	CASSVAGGAWAFF	TGTGCCAGCAGCGTAGCTGGTGGGGCGTGGGCTTTCTTT
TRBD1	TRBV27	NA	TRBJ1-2	CASSSRTGFYGYTF	TGTGCCAGCAGCTCGAGGACAGGGTTCTATGGCTACACCTTC
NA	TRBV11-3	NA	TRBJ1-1	CASSARENTEAFF	TGTGCCAGCAGCGCGAGGGAGAACACTGAAGCTTTCTTT
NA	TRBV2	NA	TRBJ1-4	CASSSDSWDEKLFF	TGTGCCAGCAGTTCAGACAGTTGGGATGAAAAACTGTTTTTT
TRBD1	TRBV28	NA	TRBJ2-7	CATGQSAYEQYF	TGTGCCACGGGACAGTCCGCCTACGAGCAGTACTTC
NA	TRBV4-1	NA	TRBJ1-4	CASSQGATAGSREKLFF	TGCGCCAGCAGCCAAGGGGCCACAGCGGGCTCTAGGGAAAAACTGTTTTTT
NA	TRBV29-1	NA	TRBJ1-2	CSVADWSYGYTF	TGCAGCGTTGCCGACTGGAGCTATGGCTACACCTTC
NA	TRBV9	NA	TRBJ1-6	CASSADRQSSPLHF	TGTGCCAGCAGCGCAGATCGACAGTCTTCACCCCTCCACTTT
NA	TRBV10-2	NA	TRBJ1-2	CASSGQPWGGYTF	TGCGCCAGCAGTGGGCAGCCTTGGGGCGGCTACACCTTC
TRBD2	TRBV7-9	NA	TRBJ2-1	CASSLGRFNRAGSPDEQFF	TGTGCCAGCAGCTTGGGGCGCTTTAATAGAGCGGGATCCCCCGATGAGCAGTTCTTC
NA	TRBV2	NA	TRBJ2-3	CASALEDWDTDTQYF	TGTGCCAGCGCCCTTGAGGACTGGGACACAGATACGCAGTATTTT
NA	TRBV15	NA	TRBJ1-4	CATSTIIATNEKLFF	TGTGCCACCAGCACTATTATTGCAACTAATGAAAAACTGTTTTTT
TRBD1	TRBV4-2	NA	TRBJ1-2	CASSQDWTGFSQQGYTF	TGTGCCAGCAGCCAAGATTGGACAGGGTTTTCCCAACAGGGCTACACCTTC
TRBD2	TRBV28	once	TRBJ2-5	CASNLGLAKGEETQYF	TGTGCCAGCAATTTGGGACTAGCGAAGGGAGAAGAGACCCAGTACTTC
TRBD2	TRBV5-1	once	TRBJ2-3	CASSLLAGGQDTQYF	TGCGCCAGCAGCTTGCTAGCGGGAGGGCAAGATACGCAGTATTTT
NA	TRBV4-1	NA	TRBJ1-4	CASSLSGQNPNEKLFF	TGCGCCAGCAGCCTCTCCGGACAGAACCCTAATGAAAAACTGTTTTTT
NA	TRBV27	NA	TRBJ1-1	CASSLEGNTEAFF	TGTGCCAGCAGTTTAGAGGGTAACACTGAAGCTTTCTTT
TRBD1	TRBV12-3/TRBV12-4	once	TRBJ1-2	CASSSYRGYGYTF	TGTGCCAGCAGTTCGTACAGGGGTTATGGCTACACCTTC
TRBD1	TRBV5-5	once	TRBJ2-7	CASSLDRGRDEQYF	TGTGCCAGCAGCTTGGACAGGGGGCGCGACGAGCAGTACTTC
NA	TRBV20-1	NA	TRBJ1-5	CSASKTAYSNQPQHF	TGCAGTGCTAGTAAGACAGCTTATAGCAATCAGCCCCAGCATTTT